The 22 T cell receptor beta chains given below trace back to one sample, sequenced in a study of spatial heterogeneity in lung cancer. Time point meaning: blood at routine non-recurrence follow-up after resection. One entry per CDR3 protein, called by TCRdb with MiXCR from the 5' RACE reads. This table holds some 20,000 distinct CDR3 sequences, 9.2% found once. The source material was PBMCs, sampled at follow-up. Every receptor here comes from a male donor with early-stage non-small cell lung cancer.

This clonotype was observed many times. J is TRBJ1-2 and V is TRBV29-1; D ambiguous. Trimming shortened V by 4 bases and J by 0 bases, and 9 bases separated the two germline ends. Germline loops: CDR1 SQVTM, CDR2 ANQGSEA. This CDR3 comprises 13 residues. The CDR3 spells CSVVWRSNYGYTF. In DNA, the CDR3 is TGCAGCGTTGTATGGAGGTCTAACTATGGCTACACCTTC.

A few counts support this clonotype. The chain carries TRBV28 and TRBJ2-2, with a possible D match to TRBD2 (6 bases). This CDR3 contains 13 residues. The V gene lost 7 bases and the J gene lost 13 bases, with 19 bases spanning the gap. Germline V gives CDR1 MDHEN, CDR2 SYDVKM. CDR3 DNA: TGTGCCAGCACCTCCCGGGCGGGACTTGGGCTGTTTTTT. Translating gives CASTSRAGLGLFF.

V usage is TRBV9 and J usage is TRBJ1-5; a weak D match, TRBD1 (6 bases). This CDR3 has 14 residues. The germline V gene encodes CDR1 SGDLS and CDR2 YYNGEE. Deletions cut 6 bases from V and 0 bases from J, with 10 bases between. The CDR3 DNA sequence: TGTGCCAGCACAGAGGGGGATAGCAATCAGCCCCAGCATTTT. Translated, it gives CASTEGDSNQPQHF. Supplemented by reference TRBV9 and TRBJ1-5, the full variable domain reads DSGVTQTPKHLITATGQRVTLRCSPRSGDLSVYWYQQSLDQGLQFLIQYYNGEERAKGNILERFSAQQFPDLHSELNLSSLELGDSALYFCASTEGDSNQPQHFGDGTRLSIL.

The chain uses TRBV5-1 and TRBJ2-1, with D hard to call. V gave up 1 base and J gave up 0 bases, with 8 bases separating them. CDR3 length equals 15 residues. Per germline, CDR1 SGHRS and CDR2 YFSETQ. CDR3 bases: TGCGCCAGCAGCTTGTCAGGCAACTCCTACAATGAGCAGTTCTTC. Encoded protein: CASSLSGNSYNEQFF.

The rearrangement uses TRBV5-1 and TRBJ2-1, with TRBD2 matching 12 bases. Germline CDR1 reads SGHRS; CDR2 reads YFSETQ. This CDR3 comprises 15 residues. V was pared by 4 bases and J by 5 bases, with 4 bases of the junction left unmatched. The CDR3 DNA reads as TGCGCCAGCAGCATGCTAGCGGGGGGGCACAATGAGCAGTTCTTC. Encoded protein: CASSMLAGGHNEQFF.

This clonotype appeared many times. DNA for the CDR3: TGTGCCAGTAGTATCCAAGTAGCCGGGATCGGGGAGCTGTTTTTT. This sequence encodes CASSIQVAGIGELFF. The chain recombines TRBV19 with TRBJ2-2, with D maybe TRBD2 (5 bases). From germline, CDR1 is LNHDA and CDR2 SQIVND (reference sequence). This CDR3 is built from 15 residues. V dropped 3 bases and J dropped 7 bases, with 15 bases sitting between them.

The sample holds many counts of this clonotype. J is TRBJ1-1 and V is TRBV25-1; the D gene is possibly TRBD1 (5 bases). The CDR3 spans 13 residues. Germline V CDR1 and CDR2: MGHDK, SYGVNS. Deletions cut 0 bases from V and 5 bases from J, with 7 bases between. The CDR3 bases are TGTGCCAGCAGTGAATATCGGGGGACTGAAGCTTTCTTT. Translation gives CASSEYRGTEAFF.

This clonotype has ten or more counts. The chain recombines TRBV7-7 with TRBJ1-1; D gene ambiguous. V lost 2 bases and J lost 1, with 5 bases in between. The germline CDR1 and CDR2 sequences are SSHAT and FNYEAQ (reference sequence). The CDR3 is 13 amino acids. The CDR3 protein is CASSLRENTEAFF. CDR3 DNA: TGTGCCAGCAGCTTAAGAGAGAACACTGAAGCTTTCTTT.

This clonotype was observed a few times. V is TRBV12-3 or TRBV12-4 and J is TRBJ2-1; tentatively, D is TRBD1 (5 bases). With 4 bases removed from V and 1 base from J, the gap between germline ends came to 8 bases. There are 14 residues in the CDR3. The CDR3 region has the DNA TGTGCCAGCAGTTCAGGGCCATCCTACAATGAGCAGTTCTTC. Encoded protein: CASSSGPSYNEQFF.

This clonotype was seen a few times. The CDR3 nucleotides read TGTGCCACCCGAGGACTAGCGGGAGACGCAGTACCATACGAGCAGTACTTC. It is translated as CATRGLAGDAVPYEQYF. The rearrangement links TRBV10-3 to TRBJ2-7; 13 bases are a match to TRBD2. This CDR3 has 17 residues. CDR1 is ENHRY and CDR2 is SYGVKD in the germline V gene. V lost 10 bases to trimming and J lost 4 bases; unmatched junction nucleotides: 16.

In this sample, this clonotype turned up many times. The chain is built from TRBV20-1 and TRBJ2-7, with D possibly matching TRBD1 (6 bases). The CDR3 extends over 10 amino acids. V lost 5 bases, J lost 4 bases, and 6 bases lay in between. The germline V gene encodes CDR1 DFQATT and CDR2 SNEGSKA (reference sequence). The CDR3 is CSAGQYEQYF. For the CDR3, the DNA is TGCAGTGCTGGACAGTACGAGCAGTACTTC.

The rearrangement links TRBV6-4 to TRBJ1-5; TRBD1 might be the D (6 bases). CDR1 and CDR2 (germline): MRHNA, SNTAGT. This CDR3 region has 14 residues. V shed 10 bases and J shed 7 bases, with 20 bases lying between them. Here the CDR3 DNA reads TGTGCCAACAGCGCACAGGGCGACGGGCAGCCCCAGCATTTT. Amino acids: CANSAQGDGQPQHF.

The genes are TRBV15 and TRBJ2-7; a possible D gene is TRBD2 (5 bases). V was cut by 0 bases and J by 6 bases, with 27 bases left in between. Germline CDR1 reads LNHNV; CDR2 reads YYDKDF (reference sequence). The CDR3 contains 19 residues. CDR3 nucleotide sequence: TGTGCCACCAGCAGAGATTGGGCCCTAGCCACTGACGAGGACGGCGAGCAGTACTTC. Translating it yields CATSRDWALATDEDGEQYF.

The V gene is TRBV10-3, the J gene TRBJ1-1, with no clear D. This CDR3 comprises 14 residues. Per the germline V gene, CDR1 is ENHRY and CDR2 is SYGVKD. With 6 bases removed from V and 1 base from J, the gap between germline ends came to 12 bases. CDR3 sequence: CAISEDVGNTEAFF. In DNA, the CDR3 is TGTGCCATCAGCGAGGACGTGGGGAACACTGAAGCTTTCTTT.

The rearrangement uses TRBV20-1 and TRBJ2-1; 10 nucleotides agree with TRBD1. The CDR3 has 14 residues. Per germline, CDR1 DFQATT and CDR2 SNEGSKA (reference sequence). CDR3 residues: CRPRTGGSYNEQFF. In DNA form, the CDR3 reads TGCAGGCCGAGGACAGGGGGATCCTACAATGAGCAGTTCTTC.

This rearrangement joins TRBV7-9 to TRBJ2-2; D is uncertain. V shed 5 bases and J shed 6 bases, with 16 bases lying between them. This CDR3 spans 15 amino acids. Per the germline V gene, CDR1 is SEHNR and CDR2 is FQNEAQ (reference sequence). The CDR3: CASSIPYLFAGELFF. In DNA, the CDR3 is TGTGCCAGCAGCATCCCGTATCTTTTCGCCGGGGAGCTGTTTTTT.

This clonotype occurred many times. The V and J genes are TRBV7-2 and TRBJ2-2; possibly TRBD2 for D (5 bases). Trimming took off 5 bases at V and 2 bases at J, with 9 bases between the two ends. This CDR3 spans 14 amino acids. CDR1 is SGHTA and CDR2 is FQGNSA in the germline V gene. The CDR3 is CASSRGFNTGELFF. CDR3 nucleotides: TGTGCCAGCAGCCGCGGGTTTAACACCGGGGAGCTGTTTTTT.

This clonotype was recorded many times. The rearrangement links TRBV20-1 to TRBJ1-4; no firm D call. The CDR3 runs 14 residues. V gave up 6 bases and J gave up 0 bases, with 11 bases separating them. In germline, CDR1 is DFQATT, CDR2 SNEGSKA (reference sequence). As DNA, the CDR3 is TGCAGTGCCCCCGGCGAGGCAACTAATGAAAAACTGTTTTTT. Protein product: CSAPGEATNEKLFF.

This clonotype was counted ten times or more. This chain links TRBV20-1 with TRBJ2-7, with TRBD2 identical over 10 bases. The ends lost 3 bases at V and 1 base at J; junction bases unmatched: 6. The germline V gene has CDR1 DFQATT and CDR2 SNEGSKA (reference sequence). This CDR3 has 15 residues. CDR3 bases: TGCAGTGCTAGGGTCCTAGCGGGAGTGTCCTACGAGCAGTACTTC. Protein: CSARVLAGVSYEQYF.

The gene calls are TRBV7-6 and TRBJ2-5; TRBD2 is a possible D gene (7 bases). Trimming cost V 3 bases and J 3 bases, with 14 bases left between them. Germline CDR1 and CDR2: SGHVS and FNYEAQ. The CDR3 has 15 amino acids. CDR3 in DNA: TGTGCCAGCAGCTTTGGGGGGGCCAGAGAAGAGACCCAGTACTTC. Translating gives CASSFGGAREETQYF.

There are many counts of this clonotype. This chain connects TRBV6-5 to TRBJ2-7; 9 bases align to TRBD2. Trimming at V came to 5 bases and at J to 2 bases, leaving 4 bases not matched to a gene. Germline loops: CDR1 MNHEY, CDR2 SVGAGI. CDR3 length: 14 amino acids. The CDR3 sequence: CASSLAGSTYEQYF. The CDR3 nucleotides read TGTGCCAGCAGTCTAGCGGGATCGACCTACGAGCAGTACTTC.

This clonotype was observed many times. The chain recombines TRBV11-2 with TRBJ2-1; D ambiguous. This CDR3 is 14 amino acids long. Deletions cut 0 bases from V and 3 bases from J, with 6 bases between. Germline-derived CDR1 and CDR2 are SGHAT and FQNNGV. DNA of the CDR3: TGTGCCAGCAGCTTAGATCCAGTCTACAATGAGCAGTTCTTC. Translated, it gives CASSLDPVYNEQFF.